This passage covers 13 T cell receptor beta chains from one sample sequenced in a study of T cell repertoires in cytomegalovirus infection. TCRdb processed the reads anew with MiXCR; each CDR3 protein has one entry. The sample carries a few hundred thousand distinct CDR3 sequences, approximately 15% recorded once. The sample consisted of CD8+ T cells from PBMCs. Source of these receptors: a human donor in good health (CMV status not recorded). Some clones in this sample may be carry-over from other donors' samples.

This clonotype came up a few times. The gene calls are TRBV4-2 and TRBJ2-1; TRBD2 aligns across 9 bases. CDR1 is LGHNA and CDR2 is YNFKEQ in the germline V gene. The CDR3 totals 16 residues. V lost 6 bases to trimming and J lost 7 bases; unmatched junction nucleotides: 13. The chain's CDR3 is CASSHSGGAYLNEQFF. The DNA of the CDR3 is TGTGCCAGCAGTCATAGCGGGGGAGCTTATCTGAATGAGCAGTTCTTC.

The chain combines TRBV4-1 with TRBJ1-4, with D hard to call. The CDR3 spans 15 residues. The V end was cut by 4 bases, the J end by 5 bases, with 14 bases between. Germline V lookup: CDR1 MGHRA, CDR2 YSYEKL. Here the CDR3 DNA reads TGCGCCAGCAGCCCGTTCGTCCGGGGAAATGAAAAACTGTTTTTT. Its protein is CASSPFVRGNEKLFF.

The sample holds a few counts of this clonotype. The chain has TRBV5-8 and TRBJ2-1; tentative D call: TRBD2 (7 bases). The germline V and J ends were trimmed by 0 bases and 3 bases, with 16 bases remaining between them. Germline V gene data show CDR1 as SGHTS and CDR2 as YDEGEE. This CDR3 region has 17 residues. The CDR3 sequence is CASSLDFSRGLYNEQFF. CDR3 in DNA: TGTGCCAGCAGCTTGGATTTTTCGCGGGGGCTCTACAATGAGCAGTTCTTC. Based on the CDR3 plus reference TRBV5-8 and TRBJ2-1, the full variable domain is EAGVTQSPTHLIKTRGQQATLRCSPISGHTSVYWYQQALGLGLQFLLWYDEGEERNRGNFPPRFSGRQFPNYSSELNVNALELEDSALYLCASSLDFSRGLYNEQFFGPGTRLTVL.

The CDR3: CASSQDGGDYGYTF. The CDR3 DNA follows: TGCGCCAGCAGCCAAGACGGGGGCGACTATGGCTACACCTTC. The chain has TRBV4-1 and TRBJ1-2, with D maybe TRBD1 (6 bases). In germline, CDR1 is MGHRA, CDR2 YSYEKL. This CDR3 region has 14 residues. The V end lost 0 bases, the J end lost 3 bases, and 8 bases lay between the germline ends.

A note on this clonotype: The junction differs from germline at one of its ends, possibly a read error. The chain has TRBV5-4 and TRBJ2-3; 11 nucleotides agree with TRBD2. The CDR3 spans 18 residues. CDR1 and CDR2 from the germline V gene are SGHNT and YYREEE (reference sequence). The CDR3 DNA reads TGTGCCAGCAGCTTGTTGTGGACTAGCGGGCGAAGCACAGATACGCAGTGTTTT. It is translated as CASSLLWTSGRSTDTQCF.

This CDR3 is CASSLEGLPQHF. For the CDR3, the DNA is TGTGCCAGCAGCTTAGAAGGTTTGCCCCAGCATTTT. V gene TRBV7-9 combines with J gene TRBJ1-5; D gene uncertain. The V end was cut by 1 base, the J end by 9 bases, with 7 bases between. This CDR3 has 12 residues. Germline V gene lookup returns CDR1 SEHNR and CDR2 FQNEAQ (reference sequence).

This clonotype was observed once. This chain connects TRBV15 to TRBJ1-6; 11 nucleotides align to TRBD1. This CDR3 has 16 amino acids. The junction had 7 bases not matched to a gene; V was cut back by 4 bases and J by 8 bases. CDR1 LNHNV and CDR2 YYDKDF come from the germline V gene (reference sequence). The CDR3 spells CATSTPGQGVDSPLHF. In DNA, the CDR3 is TGTGCCACCAGCACACCGGGACAGGGGGTCGATTCACCCCTCCACTTT. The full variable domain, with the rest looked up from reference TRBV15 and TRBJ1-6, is DAMVIQNPRYQVTQFGKPVTLSCSQTLNHNVMYWYQQKSSQAPKLLFHYYDKDFNNEADTPDNFQSRRPNTSFCFLDIRSPGLGDTAMYLCATSTPGQGVDSPLHFGNGTRLTVT.

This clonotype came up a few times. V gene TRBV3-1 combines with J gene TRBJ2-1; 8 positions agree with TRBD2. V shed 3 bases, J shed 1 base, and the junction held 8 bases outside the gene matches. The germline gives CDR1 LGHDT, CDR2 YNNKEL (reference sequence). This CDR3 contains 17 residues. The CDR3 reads CASSQDPGLDSYNEQFF. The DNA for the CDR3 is TGTGCCAGCAGCCAGGACCCGGGACTAGATTCCTACAATGAGCAGTTCTTC.

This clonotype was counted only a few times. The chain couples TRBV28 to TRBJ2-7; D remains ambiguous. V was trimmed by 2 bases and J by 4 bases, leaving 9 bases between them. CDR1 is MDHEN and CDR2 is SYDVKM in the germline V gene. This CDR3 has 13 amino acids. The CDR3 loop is CASSLGWRYEQYF. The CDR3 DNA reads TGTGCCAGCAGTTTAGGGTGGAGATACGAGCAGTACTTC.

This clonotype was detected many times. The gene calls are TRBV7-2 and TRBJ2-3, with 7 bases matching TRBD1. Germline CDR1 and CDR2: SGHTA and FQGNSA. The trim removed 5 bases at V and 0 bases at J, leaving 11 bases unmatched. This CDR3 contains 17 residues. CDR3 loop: CASSRTGQDFSTDTQYF. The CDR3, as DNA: TGTGCCAGCAGCCGGACTGGACAGGACTTTAGCACAGATACGCAGTATTTT.

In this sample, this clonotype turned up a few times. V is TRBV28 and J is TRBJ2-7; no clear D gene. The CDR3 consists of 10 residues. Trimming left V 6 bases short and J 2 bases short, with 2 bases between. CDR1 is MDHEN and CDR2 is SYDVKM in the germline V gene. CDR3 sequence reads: CASSAYEQYF. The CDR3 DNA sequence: TGTGCCAGCAGCGCCTACGAGCAGTACTTC.

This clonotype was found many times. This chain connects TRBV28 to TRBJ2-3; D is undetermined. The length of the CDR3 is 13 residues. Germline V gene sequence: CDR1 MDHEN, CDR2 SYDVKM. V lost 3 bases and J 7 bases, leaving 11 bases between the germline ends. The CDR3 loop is CASSFLVGNTQYF. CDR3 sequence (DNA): TGTGCCAGCAGTTTTCTTGTTGGAAATACGCAGTATTTT. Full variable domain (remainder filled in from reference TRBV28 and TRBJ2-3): DVKVTQSSRYLVKRTGEKVFLECVQDMDHENMFWYRQDPGLGLRLIYFSYDVKMKEKGDIPEGYSVSREKKERFSLILESASTNQTSMYLCASSFLVGNTQYFGPGTRLTVL.

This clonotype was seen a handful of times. CDR3 sequence: CASSAPRTGVSYEQYF. The CDR3 bases are TGTGCCAGCAGCGCTCCTCGGACAGGGGTATCCTACGAGCAGTACTTC. This chain uses TRBV2 with TRBJ2-7, with 9 bases matching TRBD1. Germline loops: CDR1 SNHLY, CDR2 FYNNEI. The CDR3 sequence is 16 residues long. Trimming cost V 6 bases and J 1 base; bases outside gene matches: 10.